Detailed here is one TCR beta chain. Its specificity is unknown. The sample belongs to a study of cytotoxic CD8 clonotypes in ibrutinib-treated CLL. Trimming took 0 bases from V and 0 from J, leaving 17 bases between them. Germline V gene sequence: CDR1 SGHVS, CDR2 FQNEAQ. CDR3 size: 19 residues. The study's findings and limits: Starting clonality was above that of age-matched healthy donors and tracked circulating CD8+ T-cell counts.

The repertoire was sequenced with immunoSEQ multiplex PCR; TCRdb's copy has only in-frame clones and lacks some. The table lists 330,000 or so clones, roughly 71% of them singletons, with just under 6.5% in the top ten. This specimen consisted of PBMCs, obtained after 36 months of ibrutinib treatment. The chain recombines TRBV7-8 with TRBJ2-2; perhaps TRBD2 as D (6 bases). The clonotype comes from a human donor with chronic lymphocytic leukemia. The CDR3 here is CASSLAWVLGGANTGELFF. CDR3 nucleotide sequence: TGTGCCAGCAGCTTAGCGTGGGTACTAGGCGGGGCGAACACCGGGGAGCTGTTTTTT.